This is a list of T cell receptor beta chains from one sample in a study of T cell responses to AZD1222 COVID-19 vaccine. The protocol was immunoSEQ multiplex PCR, while the TCRdb copy is restricted to in-frame clones and leaves out a portion. This table holds 100,000 to 150,000 clones, 88% found once. The input for sequencing was peripheral blood, taken on day 0 of AZD1222 vaccination. These TCRs come from an adult in good health. The CDR3 runs from the conserved cysteine through the conserved F or W. A D gene is named only where the DNA matches it firmly. Size is stated for part of the rows, as once, few or many counts, or as a class when the clone is expanded.

TRBV5-4	TRBJ1-4	-	TRBD1	TGTGCCAGCAGCTTGCAGGGGGCCGTTGAAAAACTGTTTTTT	CASSLQGAVEKLFF
TRBV7-7	TRBJ2-5	once	-	TGTGCCAGCAGCAATCGACCCTCTTACCAAGAGACCCAGTACTTC	CASSNRPSYQETQYF
TRBV6-6	TRBJ1-1	-	-	TGTGCCAGCAGTCCCGGGACCTCAGGGAGGACTGAAGCTTTCTTT	CASSPGTSGRTEAFF
TRBV18	TRBJ2-1	once	TRBD1	TGTGCCAGCTCACCGACAGGGTTCGCCTACAATGAGCAGTTCTTC	CASSPTGFAYNEQFF
TRBV10-3	TRBJ2-7	-	-	TGTGCCATCACCCCGGACGGGGCCTACGAGCAGTACTTC	CAITPDGAYEQYF
TRBV2	TRBJ1-1	-	-	TGTGCCAGCAGTGCCGGGAGGAACACTGAAGCTTTCTTT	CASSAGRNTEAFF
TRBV11-2	TRBJ1-4	-	-	TGTGCCAGCAGCTTAGATAGCAGGGGAGGAAAACTGTTTTTT	CASSLDSRGGKLFF
TRBV28	TRBJ2-7	-	TRBD1	TGTGCCAGCAGCGTCCCGGGACAGTATTCCTACGAGCAGTACTTC	CASSVPGQYSYEQYF
TRBV19	TRBJ1-4	-	-	TGTGCCAGTAGTATAGCCCCCCGGGGTGGCGAAAAACTGTTTTTT	CASSIAPRGGEKLFF
TRBV25-1	TRBJ2-2	-	-	TGTGCCAGCAGCGTATCCGGGAGCTTCACCGGGGAGCTGTTTTTT	CASSVSGSFTGELFF
TRBV28	TRBJ1-5	few	-	TGTGCCAGCAGCCCCCAACAGTATAGCAATCAGCCCCAGCATTTT	CASSPQQYSNQPQHF
TRBV5-4	TRBJ2-7	-	-	TGTGCCAGCAGCTTGGGGGGGGTACAGGGAACCTACGAGCAGTACTTC	CASSLGGVQGTYEQYF
TRBV29-1	TRBJ1-1	once	TRBD1	TGCAGCGTTCCTTTTTGGGACAGTGAGAACACTGAAGCTTTCTTT	CSVPFWDSENTEAFF
TRBV5-6	TRBJ1-4	-	TRBD1	TGTGCCAGCAGCCTTTTTCTCAGGGGGCGCGGTGAAAAACTGTTTTTT	CASSLFLRGRGEKLFF
TRBV6-5	TRBJ1-2	-	TRBD1	TGTGCCAGCAGCCTGACAGGGATATATGGCTACACCTTC	CASSLTGIYGYTF
TRBV28	TRBJ1-5	-	-	TGTGCCAGCAGTTATAATCAGCCCCAGCATTTT	CASSYNQPQHF
TRBV9	TRBJ2-1	once	TRBD2	TGTGCCAGCAGCGACGGGACTAGCGGGAGTGGGGTAAAGGATGAGCAGTTCTTC	CASSDGTSGSGVKDEQFF
TRBV2	TRBJ1-5	-	-	TGTGCCAGCAGTAGAGAAGCCAGCGGAAATCAGCCCCAGCATTTT	CASSREASGNQPQHF
TRBV19	TRBJ2-7	-	-	TGTGCCAGTAGTACCCCAGTCTCCACCTCCTACGAGCAGTACTTC	CASSTPVSTSYEQYF
TRBV2	TRBJ2-3	-	TRBD2	TGTGCCACTCGGACTAGCGGGGGAGATACGCAGTATTTT	CATRTSGGDTQYF
TRBV15	TRBJ2-2	few	-	TGTGCCACCAGCCAGGGGGGGGACACCGGGGAGCTGTTTTTT	CATSQGGDTGELFF
TRBV9	TRBJ1-1	-	-	TGTGCCAGCAGCGTAGGCCCGGGGAAAACTGAAGCTTTCTTT	CASSVGPGKTEAFF
TRBV24-1	TRBJ2-5	-	-	TGTGCCACCAGTGATTCGGGGGACCCTTTCCAAGAGACCCAGTACTTC	CATSDSGDPFQETQYF
TRBV19	TRBJ1-1	-	-	TGTGCCAGTAACCTTGGGGGGTCCAGCACTGAAGCTTTCTTT	CASNLGGSSTEAFF
TRBV7-9	TRBJ1-2	-	-	TGTGCCAGCAGCTTACTCCGGACTTCTGATTTCTATGGCTACACCTTC	CASSLLRTSDFYGYTF
TRBV6-5	TRBJ2-2	-	-	TGTGCCAGCAGTCCCCCGTACACCGGGGAGCTGTTTTTT	CASSPPYTGELFF
TRBV7-6	TRBJ2-7	few	TRBD1	TGTGCCAGCAGCTTGGACAGGGGCTACTACGAGCAGTACTTC	CASSLDRGYYEQYF
TRBV10-3	TRBJ2-7	-	-	TGTGCCATCAGTGAGTTCACATTGAGGGAGGCGTCCTACGAGCAGTACTTC	CAISEFTLREASYEQYF
TRBV5-1	TRBJ2-1	-	TRBD2	TGCGCCAGCAGACTAGCGGGATGGTCTACTGAGCAGTTCTTC	CASRLAGWSTEQFF
TRBV27	TRBJ1-3	once	TRBD1	TGTGCCAGCAGTCCCCCCCCAGACAGGGGGGGAAACACCATATATTTT	CASSPPPDRGGNTIYF
TRBV9	TRBJ1-3	-	-	TGTGCCAGCAGCGTAGCAGGGTCTGGAAACACCATATATTTT	CASSVAGSGNTIYF
TRBV6-5	TRBJ2-7	-	TRBD2	TGTGCCAGCAGTTACCTCGGGGGGGCCTACGAGCAGTACTTC	CASSYLGGAYEQYF